One and the same sample provided the 30 T cell receptor beta chains below, sequenced in a study of T-cell reconstitution after alpha-beta-depleted transplantation in children (dated by TCRdb to 2016 to 2018). The method was PCR. The listed sequencing device is Illumina HiSeq 2500. Molecular barcoding was employed in the preparation of TCR libraries, with unique molecular identifiers being used to normalize TCRbeta repertoire quantification. Starting from the raw public reads, TCRdb applied fastp trimming at Q25, assembled clones with MiXCR and retained in-frame beta chains. Merged by CDR3 protein, the rows form single entries marked with the most common genes and DNA. This sample is represented by just over 950,000 distinct CDR3 sequences; around 30% of them were singletons. 28% of the sample rests with the top ten. This sample's treatment or condition label indicates: allogeneic hematopoietic cell transplantation with graft depleted of TCRalphabeta T cells and CD19 B cells.

The sample consisted of PBMCs, mostly from graft donor cells, taken 360 days after TCRalphabeta/CD19-depleted stem cell transplant. These receptors came from a boy in the first two years of life who had a stem cell transplant for SCID, so the T cells may come from the graft donor.

The table lists this clonotype with a few counts. This chain uses TRBV27 with TRBJ1-1, with a weak D call TRBD1 (5 bases). The germline gives CDR1 MNHEY, CDR2 SMNVEV (reference sequence). The CDR3 is 17 residues long. The V end was cut by 0 bases, the J end by 1 base, with 15 bases between. As DNA, the CDR3 is TGTGCCAGCAGTTTATCGGACAAGGGAGGAGGGAACACTGAAGCTTTCTTT. It is translated as CASSLSDKGGGNTEAFF.

This clonotype was counted only a few times. This rearrangement joins TRBV27 to TRBJ2-4, with D maybe TRBD2 (5 bases). Between the trimmed V and J ends, which lost 3 bases and 2 bases, there was a span of 11 bases. The germline gives CDR1 MNHEY, CDR2 SMNVEV (reference sequence). CDR3 length equals 15 residues. CDR3 residues: CASSLRGLTKNIQYF. As DNA, the CDR3 is TGTGCCAGCAGTTTGAGAGGGTTGACCAAAAACATTCAGTACTTC.

A few counts support this clonotype. CDR3 sequence: CSARDPLAGGPADTQYF. CDR3 nucleotide sequence: TGCAGTGCTAGAGATCCCCTAGCGGGGGGGCCCGCAGATACGCAGTATTTT. The rearrangement links TRBV20-1 to TRBJ2-3; TRBD2 aligns across 12 bases. Losses at the gene ends were 0 bases for V and 4 bases for J; bases not matched to a gene: 8. Germline CDR1 DFQATT, CDR2 SNEGSKA (reference sequence). CDR3 length: 17 residues.

The CDR3 nucleotides read TGTGCCATCAGTGACGGCGGGGGGGCTTCTTGGGAGACCCAGTACTTC. It encodes CAISDGGGASWETQYF. The chain is built from TRBV10-3 and TRBJ2-5; 9 bases line up with TRBD2. Trimming cost V 3 bases and J 5 bases; bases outside gene matches: 10. CDR1 and CDR2 (germline): ENHRY, SYGVKD. There are 16 residues in the CDR3.

The genes are TRBV5-5 and TRBJ1-1; unclear D gene. There are 15 residues in the CDR3. In germline, CDR1 is SGHKS, CDR2 YYEKEE (reference sequence). The V end was cut by 0 bases, the J end by 4 bases, with 13 bases between. CDR3 amino acids: CASSLVRDRSTEAFF. The CDR3 DNA is TGTGCCAGCAGCTTGGTTAGGGATAGGAGCACTGAAGCTTTCTTT. Filled out from reference TRBV5-5 and TRBJ1-1, the complete variable domain reads DAGVTQSPTHLIKTRGQQVTLRCSPISGHKSVSWYQQVLGQGPQFIFQYYEKEERGRGNFPDRFSARQFPNYSSELNVNALLLGDSALYLCASSLVRDRSTEAFFGQGTRLTVV.

The chain joins TRBV10-3 to TRBJ2-5; 7 nucleotides agree with TRBD1. Germline assignment: CDR1 ENHRY and CDR2 SYGVKD. The CDR3 extends over 13 amino acids. Trimming cost V 7 bases and J 0 bases; bases outside gene matches: 2. CDR3 loop: CAIKDRYQETQYF. CDR3 sequence (DNA): TGTGCCATCAAGGACAGGTACCAAGAGACCCAGTACTTC.

The chain is built from TRBV20-1 and TRBJ2-2, with a weak D call TRBD2 (5 bases). Germline loops: CDR1 DFQATT, CDR2 SNEGSKA (reference sequence). The ends were cut back, 2 bases at V and 5 bases at J, with 15 bases in the middle. The CDR3 has 15 residues. CDR3 coding DNA: TGCAGTGCTAGACCCTCGGGCAGAGGGACCGGGGAGCTGTTTTTT. Protein product: CSARPSGRGTGELFF.

The chain joins TRBV2 to TRBJ2-2, with no clear D. Trimming pared 9 bases from V and 4 bases from J, leaving 9 bases between. Germline CDR1 and CDR2: SNHLY and FYNNEI. This CDR3 is built from 12 residues. Written as DNA, the CDR3 is TGTGCCAGTGTCAGACCCACCGGGGAGCTGTTTTTT. This encodes CASVRPTGELFF.

The CDR3 reads CASSRQRHLSSYEQYF. The DNA for the CDR3 is TGTGCCAGCAGCCGTCAGCGGCACTTGAGCTCCTACGAGCAGTACTTC. The genes are TRBV3-1 and TRBJ2-7; a weak D match, TRBD2 (5 bases). Germline CDR1 LGHDT, CDR2 YNNKEL (reference sequence). With 4 bases removed from V and 0 bases from J, the gap between germline ends came to 16 bases. This CDR3 region has 16 residues.

The CDR3 loop reads CASNLKPGQASGANVLTF. CDR3 in DNA: TGTGCCAGCAACCTGAAGCCGGGACAGGCCTCTGGGGCCAACGTCCTGACTTTC. The rearrangement joins TRBV2 to TRBJ2-6, with 8 bases fitting TRBD1. Trimming at V came to 7 bases and at J to 0 bases, leaving 11 bases not matched to a gene. The V gene's germline CDR1 is SNHLY and CDR2 FYNNEI. The length of the CDR3 is 18 residues.

This clonotype has more than one count but fewer than ten. The chain joins TRBV6-5 to TRBJ2-6, with D perhaps assigned TRBD1 or TRBD2 (5 bases each). V shed 4 bases and J shed 0 bases, with 10 bases lying between them. The CDR3 has 16 residues. Germline lookup yields CDR1 MNHEY and CDR2 SVGAGI. DNA of the CDR3: TGTGCCAGCAGTTCCTGGGACCCCTCTGGGGCCAACGTCCTGACTTTC. Encoded protein: CASSSWDPSGANVLTF.

This clonotype has just a few counts. The chain couples TRBV6-2 or TRBV6-3 to TRBJ2-1; maybe TRBD1 (7 bases). The CDR3 runs to 16 residues. The germline V and J ends were trimmed by 2 bases and 8 bases, with 19 bases remaining between them. Per germline, CDR1 MNHEY and CDR2 SVGEGT. The CDR3 protein is CASSYAGQPREYEQFF. CDR3 sequence (DNA): TGTGCCAGCAGTTACGCGGGACAGCCCCGAGAATATGAGCAGTTCTTC.

The chain employs TRBV6-2 or TRBV6-3 and TRBJ1-3; D unclear. Germline V gene sequence: CDR1 MNHEY, CDR2 SVGEGT. Trimming took off 8 bases at V and 0 bases at J, with 11 bases between the two ends. This CDR3 has 14 amino acids. The CDR3 coding sequence is TGTGCCAGCGGATGGCGGTTCTCTGGAAACACCATATATTTT. Amino acid sequence: CASGWRFSGNTIYF.

This chain uses TRBV6-2 or TRBV6-3 with TRBJ2-7; tentatively, D is TRBD2 (5 bases). The CDR3 runs 13 residues. Trimming removed 5 bases from V and 6 bases from J, with 14 bases in between. CDR1 and CDR2 (germline): MNHEY, SVGEGT. In DNA form, the CDR3 reads TGTGCCAGCAGTCCGTCGCCGGGGAGCGAGCAGTACTTC. It translates to CASSPSPGSEQYF.

The J gene is TRBJ2-5, the V gene TRBV7-2; maybe TRBD2 (5 bases). The CDR3 totals 14 residues. V lost 3 bases and J lost 5, with 13 bases in between. Germline values: CDR1 SGHTA, CDR2 FQGNSA. Here the CDR3 DNA reads TGTGCCAGCAGCTTTATCCGGAGAGGGGAGACCCAGTACTTC. Protein: CASSFIRRGETQYF.

The chain uses TRBV5-1 and TRBJ2-1; no reliable D call. Trimming removed 2 bases at V and 5 bases at J, with 8 bases between. CDR1 and CDR2 from the germline V gene are SGHRS and YFSETQ. This CDR3 is 13 amino acids long. CDR3 sequence reads: CASSFTKDNEQFF. As DNA, the CDR3 is TGCGCCAGCAGCTTTACGAAGGACAATGAGCAGTTCTTC.

The rearrangement joins TRBV19 to TRBJ2-2; D unresolved. Germline V gene sequence: CDR1 LNHDA, CDR2 SQIVND (reference sequence). This CDR3 contains 18 residues. V was shortened by 3 bases and J by 1 base, with 18 bases between the two germline ends. The CDR3 sequence is CASSMVQRKSLNTGELFF. The DNA for the CDR3 is TGTGCCAGTAGTATGGTTCAAAGGAAGAGCCTGAACACCGGGGAGCTGTTTTTT.

This clonotype turned up a few times. This chain links TRBV5-1 with TRBJ1-2, with D unresolved. Trimming removed 4 bases from V and 3 bases from J, with 10 bases in between. The CDR3 sequence is 13 residues long. CDR1 and CDR2 from the germline V gene are SGHRS and YFSETQ. CDR3 nucleotides: TGCGCCAGCAGCAAAGACGGGTACTATGGCTACACCTTC. Translated: CASSKDGYYGYTF. The full variable domain, with the rest looked up from reference TRBV5-1 and TRBJ1-2, is KAGVTQTPRYLIKTRGQQVTLSCSPISGHRSVSWYQQTPGQGLQFLFEYFSETQRNKGNFPGRFSGRQFSNSRSEMNVSTLELGDSALYLCASSKDGYYGYTFGSGTRLTVV.

Ten or more counts support this clonotype. V is TRBV9 and J is TRBJ2-3, with D uncertain. The CDR3 length is 12 residues. With 0 bases removed from V and 5 bases from J, the gap between germline ends came to 4 bases. Germline V lookup: CDR1 SGDLS, CDR2 YYNGEE. This chain's CDR3 is CASSVGGDTQYF. The CDR3 nucleotides read TGTGCCAGCAGCGTAGGAGGAGATACGCAGTATTTT.

This clonotype came up a few times. The chain links TRBV12-3 or TRBV12-4 to TRBJ2-7, with 10 bases fitting TRBD1. Trimming removed 0 bases from V and 5 bases from J; junction bases left unmatched: 7. The CDR3 runs to 16 residues. CDR3 DNA: TGTGCCAGCAGTTTAGCCCCGGGACAGGGGAACCACGAGCAGTACTTC. It translates to CASSLAPGQGNHEQYF.

The chain couples TRBV24-1 to TRBJ2-3; 9 bases match TRBD1. J gave up 0 bases and V 3 bases, and 6 bases lay outside the gene matches. The CDR3 sequence is 17 residues long. The germline V gene has CDR1 KGHDR and CDR2 SFDVKD. The CDR3 here is CATSDAGTGTSTDTQYF. In DNA form, the CDR3 reads TGTGCCACCAGTGATGCCGGGACAGGGACTAGCACAGATACGCAGTATTTT.

This clonotype was counted between two and nine times. The chain recombines TRBV11-2 with TRBJ2-5; possibly TRBD1 or TRBD2 for D (5 bases each). Trimming stripped 0 bases from V and 3 bases from J, with 17 bases between. Germline CDR1 SGHAT, CDR2 FQNNGV. This CDR3 is 17 amino acids long. The CDR3, as DNA: TGTGCCAGCAGCTTAGAGGGGCGGGCTACACGTAAAGAGACCCAGTACTTC. This encodes CASSLEGRATRKETQYF.

The rearrangement joins TRBV12-3 or TRBV12-4 to TRBJ2-7; D is undetermined. This CDR3 is 12 amino acids long. The V end lost 6 bases, the J end lost 3 bases, and 9 bases lay between the germline ends. As DNA, the CDR3 is TGTGCCAGCAGAGAGAGACTCTACGAGCAGTACTTC. Translation gives CASRERLYEQYF.

This clonotype has just a few counts. The chain combines TRBV7-8 with TRBJ2-3; perhaps TRBD2 as D (6 bases). The CDR3 runs to 15 residues. The V gene lost 1 base and the J gene lost 8 bases, with 16 bases spanning the gap. Germline V CDR1 and CDR2: SGHVS, FQNEAQ. The chain's CDR3 is CASSLGGEYGSTQYF. CDR3 bases: TGTGCCAGCAGCTTAGGGGGGGAATACGGTAGTACGCAGTATTTT.

Note on this clonotype: One end of the junction is discordant with germline, which a read error may explain. The chain recombines TRBV5-1 with TRBJ1-2; no clear D gene. The CDR3 spans 8 residues. CDR1 and CDR2 from the germline V gene are SGHRS and YFSETQ. The CDR3 region is CASRGSPF. Written as DNA, the CDR3 is TGCGCCAGCAGGGGTTCCCCCTTC.

The sample holds a few counts of this clonotype. This sequence joins TRBV7-2 and TRBJ2-7; possibly TRBD2 for D (5 bases). The length of the CDR3 is 13 residues. V gave up 6 bases and J gave up 1 base, with 10 bases separating them. Germline V CDR1 and CDR2: SGHTA, FQGNSA. The DNA of the CDR3 is TGTGCCAGCAGGGACTTACAGTCCTACGAGCAGTACTTC. Protein product: CASRDLQSYEQYF.

V is TRBV27 and J is TRBJ1-4; D uncertain. The CDR3 has 17 residues. The germline V gene encodes CDR1 MNHEY and CDR2 SMNVEV (reference sequence). Trimming left V 2 bases short and J 3 bases short, with 16 bases between. The CDR3, as DNA: TGTGCCAGCAGTTTAAGAGGAGGCAGTCCAGCTAATGAAAAACTGTTTTTT. This encodes CASSLRGGSPANEKLFF.

J is TRBJ1-3 and V is TRBV10-3; D might be TRBD1 (5 bases). CDR3 size: 15 residues. CDR1 ENHRY and CDR2 SYGVKD come from the germline V gene. The V and J ends lost 8 bases and 0 bases respectively, with 14 bases between them. The CDR3 reads CAIGDGSNSGNTIYF. CDR3 nucleotide sequence: TGTGCCATCGGGGACGGTAGTAACTCTGGAAACACCATATATTTT.

The V call is TRBV28, the J call TRBJ1-5, with D possibly being TRBD1 (5 bases). The CDR3 is 14 amino acids. The V end lost 7 bases, the J end lost 0 bases, and 10 bases lay between the germline ends. Germline assignment: CDR1 MDHEN and CDR2 SYDVKM. CDR3 coding DNA: TGTGCCAGCACCTGGGACCTTAGCAATCAGCCCCAGCATTTT. It is translated as CASTWDLSNQPQHF.

Many counts were recorded for this clonotype. The genes are TRBV4-3 and TRBJ2-3, with unresolved D. The V end was cut by 0 bases, the J end by 0 bases, with 10 bases between. CDR1 and CDR2 from the germline V gene are LGHNA and YSLEER. This CDR3 is 16 amino acids long. The CDR3 loop reads CASSQDVEVSTDTQYF. The CDR3 nucleotides are TGCGCCAGCAGCCAAGATGTTGAGGTTAGCACAGATACGCAGTATTTT.